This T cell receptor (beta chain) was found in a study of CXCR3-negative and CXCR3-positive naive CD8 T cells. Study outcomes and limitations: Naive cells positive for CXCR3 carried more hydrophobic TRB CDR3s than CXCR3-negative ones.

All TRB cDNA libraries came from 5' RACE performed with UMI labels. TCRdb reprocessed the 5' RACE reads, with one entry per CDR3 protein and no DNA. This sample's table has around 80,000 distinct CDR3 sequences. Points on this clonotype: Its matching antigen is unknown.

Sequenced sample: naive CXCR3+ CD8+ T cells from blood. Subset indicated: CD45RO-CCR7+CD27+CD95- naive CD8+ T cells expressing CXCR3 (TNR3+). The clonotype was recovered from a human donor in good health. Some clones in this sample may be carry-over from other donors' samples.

The CDR3 is CASSRGSAGTQYF. The chain couples TRBV13 to TRBJ2-5; TCRdb names TRBD2, which stays unverified in the absence of DNA. From germline, CDR1 is PRHDT and CDR2 FYEKMQ (reference sequence). The CDR3 has 13 amino acids.